What follows describes a single T cell receptor (beta chain). The entry originates in a study of cytomegalovirus exposure and HLA in healthy donors. PCR employed 60 Vbeta and 13 Jbeta primers. Profiled with immunoSEQ multiplex PCR; TCRdb holds only in-frame clones, not every one. In total, the table holds 100,000 to 150,000 clones. Germline CDR1 and CDR2: LNHDA and SQIVND (reference sequence). The junction had 6 bases not matched to a gene; V was cut back by 3 bases and J by 4 bases. CDR3 size: 14 residues. The J gene is TRBJ2-7, the V gene TRBV19; 7 bases agree with TRBD2. This receptor was identified in a young man in good health and CMV-seronegative. The sequencing sample was made of PBMCs. The CDR3 region has the DNA TGTGCCAGTAGTATCGGCGGGAGTGGTTACGAGCAGTACTTC. It specifies CASSIGGSGYEQYF.